Described below is a single T cell receptor (beta chain) sequence and its context. This record comes from a study of blood T cell repertoires in COVID-19. Across the whole study: PBMCs, B-cell-depleted T cells, or T cells were the source of the cDNA or gDNA that made up the material.

TCRdb keeps only in-frame clones here, not all; method: immunoSEQ multiplex PCR. This table has hundreds of thousands of clones, 87% appearing once. This CDR3 spans 14 amino acids. The germline CDR1 and CDR2 sequences are SGHTA and FQGNSA. The V segment lost 4 bases and the J segment 8 bases; nucleotides outside the gene matches: 3. Sequenced: peripheral blood. The sequence came from a woman in her forties who had recovered from COVID-19. This chain joins TRBV7-2 and TRBJ1-6; 9 nucleotides align to TRBD1. In DNA form, the CDR3 reads TGTGCCAGCAGCTCACAGGGGGCGCATTCACCCCTCCACTTT. Its translation is CASSSQGAHSPLHF.